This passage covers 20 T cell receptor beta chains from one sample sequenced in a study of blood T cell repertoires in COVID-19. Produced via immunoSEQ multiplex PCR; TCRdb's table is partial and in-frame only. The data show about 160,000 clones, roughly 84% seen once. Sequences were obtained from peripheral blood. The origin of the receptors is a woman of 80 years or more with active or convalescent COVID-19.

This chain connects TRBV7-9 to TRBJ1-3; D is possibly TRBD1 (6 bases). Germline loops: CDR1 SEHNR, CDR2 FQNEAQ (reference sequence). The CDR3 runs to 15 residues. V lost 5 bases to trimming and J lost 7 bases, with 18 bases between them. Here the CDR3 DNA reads TGTGCCAGCAGCCCACCAGGGGTCAATCTTAACACCATATATTTT. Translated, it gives CASSPPGVNLNTIYF.

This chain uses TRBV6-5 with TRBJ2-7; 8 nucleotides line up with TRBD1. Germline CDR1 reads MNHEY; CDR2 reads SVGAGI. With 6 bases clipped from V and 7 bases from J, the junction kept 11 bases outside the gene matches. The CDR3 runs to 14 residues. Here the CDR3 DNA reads TGTGCCAGCAGACCCGGACAGGGTAGCTTGGAGCAGTACTTC. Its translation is CASRPGQGSLEQYF.

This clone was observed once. The CDR3 loop is CASSLGAGQETQYF. The CDR3 DNA is TGTGCCAGCAGCTTGGGAGCGGGGCAAGAGACCCAGTACTTC. The chain uses TRBV11-2 and TRBJ2-5, with 7 bases that match TRBD2. Germline trimming cut 3 bases from V and 2 bases from J; bases unmatched to any gene: 3. Germline assignment: CDR1 SGHAT and CDR2 FQNNGV. The CDR3 consists of 14 residues.

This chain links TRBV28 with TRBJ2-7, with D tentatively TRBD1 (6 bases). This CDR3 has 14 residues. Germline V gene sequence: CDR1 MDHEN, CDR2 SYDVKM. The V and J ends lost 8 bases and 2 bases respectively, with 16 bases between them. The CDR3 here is CASLWNRATYEQYF. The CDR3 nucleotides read TGTGCCAGCTTGTGGAACAGGGCGACCTACGAGCAGTACTTC.

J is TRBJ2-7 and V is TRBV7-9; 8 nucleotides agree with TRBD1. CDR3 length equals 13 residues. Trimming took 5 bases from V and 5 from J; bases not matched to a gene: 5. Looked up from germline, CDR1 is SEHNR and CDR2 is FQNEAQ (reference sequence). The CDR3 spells CASSRQGRNEQYF. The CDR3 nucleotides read TGTGCCAGCAGCCGACAGGGGAGGAACGAGCAGTACTTC.

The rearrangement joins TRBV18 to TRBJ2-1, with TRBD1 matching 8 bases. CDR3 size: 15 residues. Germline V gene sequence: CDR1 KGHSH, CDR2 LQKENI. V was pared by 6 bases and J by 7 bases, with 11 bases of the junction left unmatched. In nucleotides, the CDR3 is TGTGCCAGCTCCCCAGACAGGACAGGGCGAAATGAGCAGTTCTTC. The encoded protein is CASSPDRTGRNEQFF.

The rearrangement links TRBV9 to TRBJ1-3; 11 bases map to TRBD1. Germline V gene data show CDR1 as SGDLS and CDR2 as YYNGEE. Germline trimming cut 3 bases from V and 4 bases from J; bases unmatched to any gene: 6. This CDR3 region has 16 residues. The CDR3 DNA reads TGTGCCAGCAGCGCCGAGGGACAGGGGGTGGGAAACACCATATATTTT. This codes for CASSAEGQGVGNTIYF.

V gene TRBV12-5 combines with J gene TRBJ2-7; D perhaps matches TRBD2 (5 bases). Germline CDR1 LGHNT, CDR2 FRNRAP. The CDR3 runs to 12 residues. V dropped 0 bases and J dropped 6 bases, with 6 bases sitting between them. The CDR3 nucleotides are TGTGCTAGTGGTTTGGTAGAGGGCGAGCAGTACTTC. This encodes CASGLVEGEQYF.

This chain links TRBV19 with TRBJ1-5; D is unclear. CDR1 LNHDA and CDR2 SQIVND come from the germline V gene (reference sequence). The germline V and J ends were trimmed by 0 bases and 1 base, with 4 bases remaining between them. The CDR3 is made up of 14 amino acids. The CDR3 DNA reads TGTGCCAGTAGTATAGACAGGAGCAATCAGCCCCAGCATTTT. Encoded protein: CASSIDRSNQPQHF.

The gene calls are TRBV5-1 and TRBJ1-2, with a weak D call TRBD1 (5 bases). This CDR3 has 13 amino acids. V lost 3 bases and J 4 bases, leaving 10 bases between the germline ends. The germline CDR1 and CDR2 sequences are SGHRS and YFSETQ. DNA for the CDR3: TGCGCCAGCAGCTCCGAAACAGGCTATGGCTACACCTTC. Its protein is CASSSETGYGYTF.

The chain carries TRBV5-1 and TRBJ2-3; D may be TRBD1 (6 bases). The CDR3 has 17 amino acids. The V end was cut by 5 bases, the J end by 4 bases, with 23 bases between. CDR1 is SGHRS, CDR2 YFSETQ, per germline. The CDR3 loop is CASRSAPRGNPPDTQYF. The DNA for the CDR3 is TGCGCCAGCAGATCAGCCCCCAGGGGCAATCCCCCAGATACGCAGTATTTT.

CDR3 nucleotide sequence: TGTGCCAGTAGTTTCCTAGGACTAGCGGGAGCTGTAGATACGCAGTATTTT. Residues: CASSFLGLAGAVDTQYF. The chain recombines TRBV19 with TRBJ2-3, with 13 bases matching TRBD2. This CDR3 comprises 17 residues. Germline V gene lookup returns CDR1 LNHDA and CDR2 SQIVND (reference sequence). The J segment lost 5 bases and the V segment lost 5 bases, leaving 10 bases of the junction unmatched. The variable domain in full, completed from reference TRBV19 and TRBJ2-3, reads DGGITQSPKYLFRKEGQNVTLSCEQNLNHDAMYWYRQDPGQGLRLIYYSQIVNDFQKGDIAEGYSVSREKKESFPLTVTSAQKNPTAFYLCASSFLGLAGAVDTQYFGPGTRLTVL.

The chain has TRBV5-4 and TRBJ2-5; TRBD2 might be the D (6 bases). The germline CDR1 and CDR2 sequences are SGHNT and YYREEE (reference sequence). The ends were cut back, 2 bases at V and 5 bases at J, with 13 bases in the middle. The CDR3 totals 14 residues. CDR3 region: CASSFKGGGETQYF. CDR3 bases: TGTGCCAGCAGCTTTAAGGGAGGCGGGGAGACCCAGTACTTC.

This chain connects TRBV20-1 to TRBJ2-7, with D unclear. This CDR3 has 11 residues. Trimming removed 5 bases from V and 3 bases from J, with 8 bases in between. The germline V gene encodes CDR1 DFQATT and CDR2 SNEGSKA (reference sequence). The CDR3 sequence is CSAQKDYEQYF. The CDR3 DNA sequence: TGCAGTGCTCAGAAAGACTACGAGCAGTACTTC.

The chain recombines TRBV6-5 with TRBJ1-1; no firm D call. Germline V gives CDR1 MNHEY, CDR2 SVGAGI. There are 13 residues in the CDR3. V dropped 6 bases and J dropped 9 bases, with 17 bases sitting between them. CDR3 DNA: TGTGCCAGCAGCCGTGTTGGGCCGTCTCAAGCTTTCTTT. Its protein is CASSRVGPSQAFF.

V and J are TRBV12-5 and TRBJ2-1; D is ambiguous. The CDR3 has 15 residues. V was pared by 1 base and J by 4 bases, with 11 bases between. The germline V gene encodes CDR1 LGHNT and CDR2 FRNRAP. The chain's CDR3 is CASGLGLYAYNEQFF. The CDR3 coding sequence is TGTGCTAGTGGTTTGGGACTCTACGCGTACAATGAGCAGTTCTTC.

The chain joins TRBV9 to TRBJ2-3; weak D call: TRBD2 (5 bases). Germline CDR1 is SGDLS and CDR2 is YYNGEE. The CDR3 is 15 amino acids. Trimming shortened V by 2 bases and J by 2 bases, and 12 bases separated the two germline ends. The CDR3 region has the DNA TGTGCCAGCAGCGTCCCCAGCGGTAACACAGATACGCAGTATTTT. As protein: CASSVPSGNTDTQYF.

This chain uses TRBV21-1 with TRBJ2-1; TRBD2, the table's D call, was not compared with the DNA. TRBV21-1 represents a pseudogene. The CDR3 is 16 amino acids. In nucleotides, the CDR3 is TGTGCCAGCAGCAAACACCGTAGCGGGATATGGAATGAGCAGTTCTTC. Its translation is CASSKHRSGIWNEQFF.

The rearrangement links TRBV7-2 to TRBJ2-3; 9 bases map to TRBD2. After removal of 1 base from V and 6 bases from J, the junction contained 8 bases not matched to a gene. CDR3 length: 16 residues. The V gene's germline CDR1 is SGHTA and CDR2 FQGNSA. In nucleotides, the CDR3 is TGTGCCAGCAGCTTAGATCCTAGCGGGACGGGGGATACGCAGTATTTT. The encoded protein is CASSLDPSGTGDTQYF. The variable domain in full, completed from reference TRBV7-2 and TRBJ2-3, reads GAGVSQSPSNKVTEKGKDVELRCDPISGHTALYWYRQSLGQGLEFLIYFQGNSAPDKSGLPSDRFSAERTGGSVSTLTIQRTQQEDSAVYLCASSLDPSGTGDTQYFGPGTRLTVL.

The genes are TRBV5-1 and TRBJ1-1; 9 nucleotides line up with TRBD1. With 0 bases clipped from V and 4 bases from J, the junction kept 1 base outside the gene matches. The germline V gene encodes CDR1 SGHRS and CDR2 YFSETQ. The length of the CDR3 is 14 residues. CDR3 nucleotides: TGCGCCAGCAGCTTGGGACAGGGGGTCACTGAAGCTTTCTTT. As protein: CASSLGQGVTEAFF. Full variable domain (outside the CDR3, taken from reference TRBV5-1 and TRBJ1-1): KAGVTQTPRYLIKTRGQQVTLSCSPISGHRSVSWYQQTPGQGLQFLFEYFSETQRNKGNFPGRFSGRQFSNSRSEMNVSTLELGDSALYLCASSLGQGVTEAFFGQGTRLTVV.